The clone carrying this T cell receptor beta chain was detected a few times. Its antigen is undetermined. Gene labels here are mouse ones. Read data end 4 residues before the CDR3 end; the end is taken from the germline J gene. The entry originates in a study of CD8+ T cells in alopecia areata. The wider study: Each recipient was an approximately 6-11-week-old female C3H/HeJ mouse given skin from a roughly 6-13-month-old C3H/HeJ donor with spontaneous alopecia. General study points: Normal scalp had lower clonality than lesional scalp, with alopecia totalis/universalis lesions showing this most strongly. Mice showed TCR sharing more clearly than patients did, possibly owing to HLA.

Sorting of pooled cutaneous lymph node cells used CD4, CD8alpha, NKG2D, NKG2ACE and other markers. Sequencing relied on a cDNA template that was reverse transcribed from extracted RNA. The assay was immunoSEQ multiplex PCR, and TCRdb's table has in-frame clones only and misses some. This sample carries about 300,000 clones, none of them present only once. J was trimmed by 4 bases and V by 3 bases; bases with no gene match: 2. This CDR3 is built from 15 residues. Germline V lookup: CDR1 FNHDT, CDR2 SITEND (reference sequence). Sequences were obtained from CD4+ T cells sorted from a lymph node. The gene calls are TRBV19 and TRBJ2-1; 12 positions agree with TRBD2. This TCR derives from a C3H/HeJ mouse with alopecia areata. This line is of MHC haplotype H2-k. Partial CDR3 DNA: TGTGCCAGCAGTACGACTGGGGGGGCTTATGCT. Translating it yields CASSTTGGAYA. The complete CDR3 sequence is CASSTTGGAYAEQFF.